This TCR beta chain was identified in a study of patients and donors after allogeneic stem cell transplantation. TCRdb reprocessed the RT-PCR reads with MiXCR, giving one entry per CDR3 protein. In the table there are fewer than 250,000 distinct CDR3 sequences, over 12% of which are singletons. There are many counts of this clonotype. This CDR3 is 14 amino acids long. V was pared by 5 bases and J by 7 bases, with 5 bases of the junction left unmatched. The V and J genes are TRBV12-3 or TRBV12-4 and TRBJ2-2; 9 bases match TRBD1. The clonotype originates from a human donor who was either an allogeneic HSCT recipient or a stem cell or donor lymphocyte infusion donor (not recorded which). It is not recorded whose cells these are; they may come from a transplant donor. Specimen: blood, either unsorted or a sorted T cell fraction (not recorded which). The CDR3, as DNA: TGTGCCAGCAGTGAGACAGGGGGTGTCGGGGAGCTGTTTTTT. Translated, it gives CASSETGGVGELFF.